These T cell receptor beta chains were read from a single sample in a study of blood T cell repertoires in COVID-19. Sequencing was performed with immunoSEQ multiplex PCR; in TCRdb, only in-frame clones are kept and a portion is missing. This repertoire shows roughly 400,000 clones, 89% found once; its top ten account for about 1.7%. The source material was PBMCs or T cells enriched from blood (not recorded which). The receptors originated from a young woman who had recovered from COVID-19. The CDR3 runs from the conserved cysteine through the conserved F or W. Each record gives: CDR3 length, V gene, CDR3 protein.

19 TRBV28 CASSSFGSAPRVSGNTIYF
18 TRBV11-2 CASSPGGGRGGNTGELFF
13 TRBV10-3 CAISLGQGNEQYF
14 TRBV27 CACSRGWDFTEAFF
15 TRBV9 CASSVGGGPDQPQHF
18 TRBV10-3 CAISDLTPGQYSGNTIYF
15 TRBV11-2 CASSFTGLLNNEQFF
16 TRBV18 CASSPGQGARNTEAFF
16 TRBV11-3 CASSSRGTSGVNEQFF
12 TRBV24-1 CATSDSDREAFF
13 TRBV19 CATRTGVQETQYF
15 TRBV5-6 CASSLPGDGSYEQYF
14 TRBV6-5 CASRFSGTYNEQFF
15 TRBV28 CASSFPGFYNSPLHF